This TCR beta chain was obtained from a study of post-analysis software for immune sequencing data. Whole-study context: Some patients lacked subtype; others had relapsing-remitting, secondary progressive or progressive-relapsing disease. Overall study results and limits: The study found significantly lower normalized Chao1 diversity in multiple sclerosis patients than in controls.

Prepared TCR beta cDNA libraries contained unique molecular identifiers. There were about 1 to 10 million T cells, and roughly 0.5 million cDNA molecules came from them. TCRdb redid the calling of the PCR reads with MiXCR, one entry per CDR3 protein. Of approximately 730,000 distinct CDR3 sequences listed, roughly 30% are singletons. In the case of this clonotype: Its antigen remains unknown.

This TCR was sampled from a girl aged 10-17 years with multiple sclerosis. Source material: blood.

CDR3 sequence (DNA): TGTGCCAGCAGTTTATCCCTTGACAGCTATGGCTACACCTTC. Translating it yields CASSLSLDSYGYTF. The chain has TRBV28 and TRBJ1-2, with D possibly being TRBD1 (5 bases). The CDR3 totals 14 residues. V lost 1 base, J lost 4 bases, and 10 bases lay in between. Germline assignment: CDR1 MDHEN and CDR2 SYDVKM.